What follows is one TCR beta chain and its context. Germline V gives CDR1 KGHSH, CDR2 LQKENI. This CDR3 comprises 15 residues. V was cut by 0 bases and J by 9 bases, with 15 bases left in between. The data are from a study of control samples from healthy donors and cancer patients. Repertoires were generated with immunoSEQ multiplex PCR, while TCRdb's copy carries only in-frame clones and drops some. This repertoire shows 260,000 or so clones, roughly 82% found once; its top ten account for approximately 12%. The V gene is TRBV18, the J gene TRBJ2-1; D is unclear. The sequenced sample consisted of PBMCs. This sequence originates from a woman aged 60 to 75 with lung cancer. CDR3 protein: CASSPPSARGSEQFF. The CDR3 bases are TGTGCCAGCTCACCACCATCGGCCCGTGGTAGTGAGCAGTTCTTC.